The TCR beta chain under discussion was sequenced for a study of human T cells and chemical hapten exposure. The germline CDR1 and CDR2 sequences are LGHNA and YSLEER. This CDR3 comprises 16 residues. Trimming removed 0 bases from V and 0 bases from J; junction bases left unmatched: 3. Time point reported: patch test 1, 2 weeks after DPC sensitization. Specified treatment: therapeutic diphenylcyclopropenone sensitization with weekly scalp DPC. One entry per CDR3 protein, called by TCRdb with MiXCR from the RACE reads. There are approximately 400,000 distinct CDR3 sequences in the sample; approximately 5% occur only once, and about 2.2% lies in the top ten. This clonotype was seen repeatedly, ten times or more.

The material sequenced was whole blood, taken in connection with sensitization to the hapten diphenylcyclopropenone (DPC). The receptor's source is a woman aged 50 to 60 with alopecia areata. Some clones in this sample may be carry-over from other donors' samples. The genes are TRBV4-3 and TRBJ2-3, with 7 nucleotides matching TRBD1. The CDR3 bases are TGCGCCAGCAGCCAAGATCTGGGACAGAGCACAGATACGCAGTATTTT. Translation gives CASSQDLGQSTDTQYF.